This TCR beta chain was observed in a study of CD4+ T cells in melanoma. V gave up 6 bases and J gave up 5 bases; unmatched junction bases: 6. This CDR3 is built from 13 residues. Germline-derived CDR1 and CDR2 are MNHEY and SMNVEV (reference sequence). Measured with immunoSEQ multiplex PCR; TCRdb has only the in-frame clones, and not every one. The sample lists some 50,000 clones, approximately 92% occurring once. Whole-study results and caveats: A reported correlation linked neoantigen-specific CD4+ T cells to CD8+, macrophage and B cell function. Neoantigen-specific CD4+ T cells in melanoma reportedly had diverse differentiation states.

Concerning this clone itself: Its antigen is still unknown.

The genes are TRBV27 and TRBJ1-1, with 7 bases identical to TRBD1. The sequenced sample was peripheral blood. The receptor was derived from a human donor with melanoma. CDR3 sequence: CASRRQGDTEAFF. The CDR3 bases are TGTGCCAGCAGAAGACAGGGAGATACTGAAGCTTTCTTT.